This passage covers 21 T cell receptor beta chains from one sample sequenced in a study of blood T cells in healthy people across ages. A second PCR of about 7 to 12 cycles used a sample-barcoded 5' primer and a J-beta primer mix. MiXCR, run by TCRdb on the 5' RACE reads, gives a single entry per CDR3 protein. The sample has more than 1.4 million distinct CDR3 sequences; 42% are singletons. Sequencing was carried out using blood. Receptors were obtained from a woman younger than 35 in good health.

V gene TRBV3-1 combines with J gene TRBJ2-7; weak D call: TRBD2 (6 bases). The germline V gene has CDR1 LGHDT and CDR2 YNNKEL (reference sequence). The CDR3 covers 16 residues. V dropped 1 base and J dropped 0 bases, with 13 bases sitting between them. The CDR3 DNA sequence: TGTGCCAGCAGCCAAGGACTAGTACCCTACTCCTACGAGCAGTACTTC. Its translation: CASSQGLVPYSYEQYF.

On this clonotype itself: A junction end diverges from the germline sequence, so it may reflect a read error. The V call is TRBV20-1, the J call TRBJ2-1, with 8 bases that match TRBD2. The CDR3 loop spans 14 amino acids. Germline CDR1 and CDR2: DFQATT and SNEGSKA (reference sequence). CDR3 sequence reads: CSTTRGGKYNELFF. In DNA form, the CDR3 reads TGCAGTACAACTCGGGGGGGGAAGTACAATGAGCTGTTCTTC.

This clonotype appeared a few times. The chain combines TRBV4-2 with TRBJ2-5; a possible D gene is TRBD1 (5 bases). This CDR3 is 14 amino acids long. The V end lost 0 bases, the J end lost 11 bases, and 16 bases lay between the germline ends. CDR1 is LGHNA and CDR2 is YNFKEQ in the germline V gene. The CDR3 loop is CASSQESSRDEQYF. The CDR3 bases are TGTGCCAGCAGCCAAGAAAGTAGCAGGGATGAGCAGTACTTC.

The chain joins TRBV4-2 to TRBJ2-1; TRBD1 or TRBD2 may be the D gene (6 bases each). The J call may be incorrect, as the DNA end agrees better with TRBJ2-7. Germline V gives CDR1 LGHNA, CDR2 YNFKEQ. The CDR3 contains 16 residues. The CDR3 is CASSQEDSGRINEQYF. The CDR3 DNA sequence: TGTGCCAGCAGCCAAGAGGACAGTGGGAGGATCAATGAGCAGTACTTC.

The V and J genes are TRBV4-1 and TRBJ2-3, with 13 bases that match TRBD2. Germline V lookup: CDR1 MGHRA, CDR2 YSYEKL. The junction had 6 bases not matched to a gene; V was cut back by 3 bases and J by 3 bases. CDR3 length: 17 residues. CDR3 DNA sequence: TGCGCCAGCAGCCAGGCGACTAGCGGGGGGAGGACAGATACGCAGTATTTT. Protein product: CASSQATSGGRTDTQYF.

The CDR3 is CASRPGQGPLGTEAFF. The CDR3 bases are TGCGCCAGCAGACCGGGACAGGGGCCCCTGGGGACTGAAGCTTTCTTT. The chain uses TRBV5-1 and TRBJ1-1, with 10 bases lining up with TRBD1. The V segment lost 5 bases and the J segment 5 bases; nucleotides outside the gene matches: 12. This CDR3 has 16 residues. The V gene's germline CDR1 is SGHRS and CDR2 YFSETQ. The whole variable domain, filled in from reference TRBV5-1 and TRBJ1-1, reads KAGVTQTPRYLIKTRGQQVTLSCSPISGHRSVSWYQQTPGQGLQFLFEYFSETQRNKGNFPGRFSGRQFSNSRSEMNVSTLELGDSALYLCASRPGQGPLGTEAFFGQGTRLTVV.

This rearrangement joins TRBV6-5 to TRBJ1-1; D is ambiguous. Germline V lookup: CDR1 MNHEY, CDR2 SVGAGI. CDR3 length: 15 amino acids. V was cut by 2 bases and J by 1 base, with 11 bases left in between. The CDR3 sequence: CASSYIGWGNTEAFF. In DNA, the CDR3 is TGTGCCAGCAGTTACATAGGGTGGGGGAACACTGAAGCTTTCTTT.

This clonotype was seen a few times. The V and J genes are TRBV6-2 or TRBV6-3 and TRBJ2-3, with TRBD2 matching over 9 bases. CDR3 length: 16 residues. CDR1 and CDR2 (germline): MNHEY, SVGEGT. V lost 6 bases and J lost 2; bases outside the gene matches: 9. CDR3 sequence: CASRQALAGNTDTQYF. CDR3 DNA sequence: TGTGCCAGCAGGCAGGCGCTAGCGGGAAACACAGATACGCAGTATTTT.

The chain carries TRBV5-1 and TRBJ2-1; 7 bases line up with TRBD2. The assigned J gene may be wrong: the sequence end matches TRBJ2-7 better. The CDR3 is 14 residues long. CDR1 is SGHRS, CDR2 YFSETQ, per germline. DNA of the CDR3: TGCGCCAGCAAGCGCGAAAGGGACTACAATGAGCAGTACTTC. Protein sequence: CASKRERDYNEQYF.

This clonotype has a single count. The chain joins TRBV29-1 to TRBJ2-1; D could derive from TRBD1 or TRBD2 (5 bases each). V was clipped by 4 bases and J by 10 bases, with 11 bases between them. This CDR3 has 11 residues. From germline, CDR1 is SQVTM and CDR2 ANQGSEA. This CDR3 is CSVVSRGEQFF. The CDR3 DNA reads TGCAGCGTTGTTAGCCGGGGCGAGCAGTTCTTC.

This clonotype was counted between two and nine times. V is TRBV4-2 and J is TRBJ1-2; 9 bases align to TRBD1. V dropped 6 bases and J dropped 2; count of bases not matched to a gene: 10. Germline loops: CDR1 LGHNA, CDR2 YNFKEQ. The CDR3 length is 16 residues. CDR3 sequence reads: CASSHRGRGENYGYTF. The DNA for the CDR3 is TGTGCCAGCAGTCACAGGGGGCGCGGGGAGAACTATGGCTACACCTTC.

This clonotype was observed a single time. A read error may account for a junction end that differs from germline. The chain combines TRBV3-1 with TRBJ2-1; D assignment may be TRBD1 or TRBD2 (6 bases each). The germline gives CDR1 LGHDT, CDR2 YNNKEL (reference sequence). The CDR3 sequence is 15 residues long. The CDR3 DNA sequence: TGTACCAGCAGCCTAGGAGGGGGGTCCTACAATGAGCAGTTCTTC. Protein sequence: CTSSLGGGSYNEQFF.

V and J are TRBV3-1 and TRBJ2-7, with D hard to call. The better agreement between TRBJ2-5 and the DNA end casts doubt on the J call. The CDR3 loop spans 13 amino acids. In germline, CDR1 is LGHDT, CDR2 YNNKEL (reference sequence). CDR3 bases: TGTGCCAGCAGCCAAGGGATGTGGGAGACCCAGTACTTC. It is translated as CASSQGMWETQYF.

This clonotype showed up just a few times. CDR3 in amino acids: CSTRTSGDNEQFF. CDR3 coding DNA: TGCAGTACCAGGACTAGCGGCGACAATGAGCAGTTCTTC. The chain joins TRBV20-1 to TRBJ2-1; 10 bases are a match to TRBD2. The length of the CDR3 is 13 residues. Looked up from germline, CDR1 is DFQATT and CDR2 is SNEGSKA (reference sequence). V lost 8 bases and J lost 5; bases outside the gene matches: 6.

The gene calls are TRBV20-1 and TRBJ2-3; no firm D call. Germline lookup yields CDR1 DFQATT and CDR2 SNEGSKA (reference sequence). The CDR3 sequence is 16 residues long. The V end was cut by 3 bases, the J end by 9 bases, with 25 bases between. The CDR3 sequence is CSARELQGSLVGTQYF. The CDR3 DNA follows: TGCAGTGCTAGGGAACTACAAGGGTCCCTAGTCGGGACGCAGTATTTT.

CDR3 coding DNA: TGCAGCGAAGGGACAGGGGGATACAATGAGCAGTTCTTC. This codes for CSEGTGGYNEQFF. V and J are TRBV29-1 and TRBJ2-1, with 11 bases fitting TRBD1. The ends lost 7 bases at V and 4 bases at J; junction bases unmatched: 3. CDR1 is SQVTM, CDR2 ANQGSEA, per germline. The CDR3 has 13 amino acids.

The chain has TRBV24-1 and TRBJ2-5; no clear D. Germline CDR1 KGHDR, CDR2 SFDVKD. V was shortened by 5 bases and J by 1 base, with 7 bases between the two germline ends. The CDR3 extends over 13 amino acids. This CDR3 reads CATSGRVQETQYF. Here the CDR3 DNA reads TGTGCCACCAGTGGTCGAGTCCAAGAGACCCAGTACTTC.

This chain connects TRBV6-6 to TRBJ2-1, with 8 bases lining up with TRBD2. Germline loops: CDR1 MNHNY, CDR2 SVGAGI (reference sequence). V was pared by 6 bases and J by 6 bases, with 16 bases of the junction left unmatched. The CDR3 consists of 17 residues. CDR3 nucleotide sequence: TGTGCCAGCAGGAACCCAGCGCCGCGGGAGGAGGGCAATGAGCAGTTCTTC. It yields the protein CASRNPAPREEGNEQFF.

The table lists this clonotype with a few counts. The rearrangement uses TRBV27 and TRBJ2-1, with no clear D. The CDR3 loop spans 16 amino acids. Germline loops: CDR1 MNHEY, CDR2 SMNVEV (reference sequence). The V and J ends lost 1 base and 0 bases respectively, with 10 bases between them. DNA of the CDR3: TGTGCCAGCAGTTTATGGACGTCAAGCTCCTACAATGAGCAGTTCTTC. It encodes CASSLWTSSSYNEQFF.

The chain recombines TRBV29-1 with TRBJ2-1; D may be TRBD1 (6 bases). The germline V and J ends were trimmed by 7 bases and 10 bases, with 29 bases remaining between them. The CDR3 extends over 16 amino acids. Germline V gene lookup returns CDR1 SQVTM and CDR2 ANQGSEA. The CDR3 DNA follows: TGCAGCGCCACAGGCGGTACTGTTGGGGGCTTGGGGGAGCAGTTCTTC. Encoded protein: CSATGGTVGGLGEQFF.

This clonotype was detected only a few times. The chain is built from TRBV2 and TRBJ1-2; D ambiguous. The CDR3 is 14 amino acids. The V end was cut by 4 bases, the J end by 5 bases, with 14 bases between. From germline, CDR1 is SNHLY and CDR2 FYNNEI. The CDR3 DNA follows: TGTGCCAGCAGTGTTACCGAGACGGCTTATGGCTACACCTTC. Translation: CASSVTETAYGYTF.